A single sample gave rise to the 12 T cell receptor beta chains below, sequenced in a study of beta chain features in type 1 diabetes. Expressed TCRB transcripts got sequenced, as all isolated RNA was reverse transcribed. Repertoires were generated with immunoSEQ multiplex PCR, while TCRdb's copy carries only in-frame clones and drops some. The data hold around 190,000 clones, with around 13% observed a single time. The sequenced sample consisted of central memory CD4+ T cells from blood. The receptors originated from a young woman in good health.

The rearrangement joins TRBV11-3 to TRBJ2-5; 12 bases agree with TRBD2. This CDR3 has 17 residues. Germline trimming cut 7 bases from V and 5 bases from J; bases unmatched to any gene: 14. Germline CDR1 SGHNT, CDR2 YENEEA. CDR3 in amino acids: CASTRLAGDPRMETQYF. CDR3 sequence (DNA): TGTGCCAGCACCCGACTAGCGGGAGACCCACGGATGGAGACCCAGTACTTC.

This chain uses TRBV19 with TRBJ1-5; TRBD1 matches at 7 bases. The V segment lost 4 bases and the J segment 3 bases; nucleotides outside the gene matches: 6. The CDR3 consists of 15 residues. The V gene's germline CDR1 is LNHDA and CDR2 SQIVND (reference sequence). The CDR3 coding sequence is TGTGCCAGTAGTAGGGGACAGCTCATCAATCAGCCCCAGCATTTT. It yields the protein CASSRGQLINQPQHF.

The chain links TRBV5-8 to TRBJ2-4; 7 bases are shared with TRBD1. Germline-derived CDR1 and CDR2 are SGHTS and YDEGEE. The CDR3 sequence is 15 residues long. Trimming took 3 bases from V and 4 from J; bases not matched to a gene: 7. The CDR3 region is CASSSQGSGKNIQYF. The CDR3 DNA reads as TGTGCCAGCAGCTCACAGGGGTCCGGGAAAAACATTCAGTACTTC.

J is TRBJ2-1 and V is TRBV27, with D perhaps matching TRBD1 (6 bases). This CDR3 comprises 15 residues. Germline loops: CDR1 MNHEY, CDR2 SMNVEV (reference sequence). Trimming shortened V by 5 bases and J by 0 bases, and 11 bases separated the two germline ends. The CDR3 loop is CASSPLGASYNEQFF. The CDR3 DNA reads TGTGCCAGCAGTCCACTGGGGGCCTCCTACAATGAGCAGTTCTTC.

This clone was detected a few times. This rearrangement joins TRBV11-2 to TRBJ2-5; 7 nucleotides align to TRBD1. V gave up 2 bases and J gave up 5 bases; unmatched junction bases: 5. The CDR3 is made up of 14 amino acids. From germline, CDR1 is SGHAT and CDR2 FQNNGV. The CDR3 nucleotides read TGTGCCAGCAGCTTACAGGGGGTCAGGGAGACCCAGTACTTC. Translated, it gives CASSLQGVRETQYF.

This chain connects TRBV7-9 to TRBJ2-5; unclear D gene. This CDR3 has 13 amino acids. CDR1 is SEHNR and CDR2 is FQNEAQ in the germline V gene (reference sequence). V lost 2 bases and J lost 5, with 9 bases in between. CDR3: CASSLTGTETQYF. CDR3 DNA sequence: TGTGCCAGCAGCTTAACGGGTACGGAGACCCAGTACTTC.

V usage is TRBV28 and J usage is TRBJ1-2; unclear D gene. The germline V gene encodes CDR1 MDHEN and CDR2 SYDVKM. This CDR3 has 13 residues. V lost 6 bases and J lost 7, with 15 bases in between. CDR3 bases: TGTGCCAGCAGATCTGAGGGCCCGGTTGGCTACACCTTC. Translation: CASRSEGPVGYTF.

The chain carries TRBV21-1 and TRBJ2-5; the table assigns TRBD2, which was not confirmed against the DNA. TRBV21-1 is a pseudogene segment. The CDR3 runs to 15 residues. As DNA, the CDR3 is TGTGCCAGCAGCAAGGTTTGCGGGAGAGGGGAGACCCAGTACTTC. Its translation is CASSKVCGRGETQYF.

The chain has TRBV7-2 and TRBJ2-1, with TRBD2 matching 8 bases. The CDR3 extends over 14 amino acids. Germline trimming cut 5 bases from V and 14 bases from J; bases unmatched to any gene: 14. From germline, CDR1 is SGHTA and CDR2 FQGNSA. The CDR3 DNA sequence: TGTGCCAGCAGCCTAGATACTACTAGCGGTTTGAAGTTCTTC. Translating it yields CASSLDTTSGLKFF.

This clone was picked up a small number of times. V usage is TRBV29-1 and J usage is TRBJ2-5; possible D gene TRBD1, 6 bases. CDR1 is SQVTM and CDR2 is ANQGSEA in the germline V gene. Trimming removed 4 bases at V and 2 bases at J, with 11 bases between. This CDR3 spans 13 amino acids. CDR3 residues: CSVVTGPQETQYF. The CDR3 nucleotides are TGCAGCGTTGTGACAGGACCACAAGAGACCCAGTACTTC.

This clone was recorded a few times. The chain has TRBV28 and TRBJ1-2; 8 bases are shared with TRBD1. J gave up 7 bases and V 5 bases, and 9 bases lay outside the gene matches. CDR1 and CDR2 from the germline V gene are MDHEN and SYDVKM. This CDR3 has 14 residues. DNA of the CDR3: TGTGCCAGCAGTCTGTCAGGGGGCGCGGGTGGCTACACCTTC. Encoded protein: CASSLSGGAGGYTF.

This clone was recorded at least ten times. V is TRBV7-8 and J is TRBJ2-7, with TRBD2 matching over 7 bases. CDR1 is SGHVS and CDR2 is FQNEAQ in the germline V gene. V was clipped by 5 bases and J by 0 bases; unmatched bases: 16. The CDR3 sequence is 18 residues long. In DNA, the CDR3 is TGTGCCAGCAGCCTTCCCCACCGACTAGCTAGATCCTCCTACGAGCAGTACTTC. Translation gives CASSLPHRLARSSYEQYF.